One sample yielded the 13 T cell receptor beta chains listed below, sequenced in a study of T cells in Graves' hyperthyroidism and ophthalmopathy (dated by TCRdb to between 2018 and 2020). Receptors were amplified or captured by multiplex PCR. The sequencer listed for this sample is Illumina HiSeq 2000. The TCR beta CDR3 regions were amplified from the RNA transcripts. The TCR CDR3 was subjected to a first round of RT-PCR using the HTBI primer set and the Qiagen OneStep RT-PCR kit. TCRdb reanalyzed the raw reads on its own, using fastp at Q25 for trimming and MiXCR for clone calling, and kept in-frame beta chains. Entries are consolidated by CDR3 protein sequence, retaining the most common genes and DNA. The sample includes roughly 720,000 distinct CDR3 sequences, with around 15% observed a single time. The ten largest account for 15% to 17% of the sample. The sequenced sample was blood. All receptors derive from a man aged 45 to 65 with Graves' hyperthyroidism.

The V gene is TRBV19, the J gene TRBJ1-5, with 8 positions matching TRBD1. V was clipped by 5 bases and J by 7 bases; unmatched bases: 7. The CDR3 has 14 amino acids. Germline V CDR1 and CDR2: LNHDA, SQIVND (reference sequence). The CDR3 loop reads CASSWQGARQPQHF. DNA of the CDR3: TGTGCCAGTAGTTGGCAGGGGGCTCGGCAGCCCCAGCATTTT.

Note on this clonotype: This may be a read error: a much more frequent sequence differs by one nucleotide. V usage is TRBV2 and J usage is TRBJ1-5; D is undetermined. Germline V CDR1 and CDR2: SNHLY, FYNNEI. The CDR3 totals 12 residues. Trimming took 6 bases from V and 3 from J, leaving 6 bases between them. CDR3 protein: CASSQINQPQHF. CDR3 DNA: TGTGCCAGCAGCCAAATCAATCAGCCCCAGCATTTT.

The V call is TRBV7-9, the J call TRBJ1-2; D is unresolved. The CDR3 extends over 16 amino acids. Germline CDR1 SEHNR, CDR2 FQNEAQ (reference sequence). The germline V and J ends were trimmed by 0 bases and 8 bases, with 19 bases remaining between them. CDR3 sequence: CASSLAVAEKLFGYTF. The CDR3 DNA follows: TGTGCCAGCAGCTTAGCGGTCGCAGAAAAGCTATTCGGCTACACCTTC.

At least ten counts were recorded for this clonotype. This chain uses TRBV27 with TRBJ1-1, with 7 nucleotides matching TRBD1. The CDR3 has 14 amino acids. Germline V gives CDR1 MNHEY, CDR2 SMNVEV (reference sequence). With 8 bases clipped from V and 2 bases from J, the junction kept 8 bases outside the gene matches. The CDR3 DNA follows: TGTGCCAGCTTTAAACAGGGGCTTAACACTGAAGCTTTCTTT. As protein: CASFKQGLNTEAFF.

The sample holds many counts of this clonotype. This chain connects TRBV12-3 or TRBV12-4 to TRBJ2-1; D is uncertain. With 6 bases removed from V and 9 bases from J, the gap between germline ends came to 9 bases. The CDR3 totals 11 residues. The CDR3 sequence is CASSGSIEQFF. CDR3 sequence (DNA): TGTGCCAGCAGCGGTTCAATTGAGCAGTTCTTC.

This clonotype was counted once. V usage is TRBV27 and J usage is TRBJ1-3, with 7 bases fitting TRBD1. V shed 6 bases and J 0 bases; nucleotides not matched to a gene: 8. The CDR3 totals 16 residues. CDR1 and CDR2 (germline): MNHEY, SMNVEV (reference sequence). The CDR3 protein is CASRSGGQSSGNTIYF. CDR3 sequence (DNA): TGTGCCAGCAGATCCGGGGGACAGAGCTCTGGAAACACCATATATTTT.

This rearrangement joins TRBV3-1 to TRBJ2-3; the match to TRBD2 covers 8 bases. From germline, CDR1 is LGHDT and CDR2 YNNKEL (reference sequence). The V gene end was trimmed by 3 bases and the J gene end by 4 bases; junction bases not matched to a gene: 9. There are 16 residues in the CDR3. The CDR3 loop reads CASSQAIAGYPDTQYF. In DNA form, the CDR3 reads TGTGCCAGCAGCCAGGCGATAGCGGGATATCCAGATACGCAGTATTTT.

Only a few counts were recorded for this clonotype. This chain links TRBV18 with TRBJ1-3, with TRBD1 matching 7 bases. The V and J ends lost 6 bases and 4 bases, in that order; junction bases with no gene match: 21. The germline V gene has CDR1 KGHSH and CDR2 LQKENI. The CDR3 contains 19 residues. The CDR3 here is CASSTLKIYRDRRGNTIYF. DNA for the CDR3: TGTGCCAGCTCGACGCTTAAAATCTACCGGGACAGAAGAGGAAACACCATATATTTT.

In regard to this clonotype: Possible read error: a much larger clone is one base away. The chain has TRBV3-1 and TRBJ1-5; a possible D gene is TRBD1 (6 bases). The germline CDR1 and CDR2 sequences are LGHDT and YNNKEL (reference sequence). The CDR3 covers 14 residues. The CDR3 nucleotides are TGTGCCAGCCGCCAAGGGGGAGGTCCGCAGCCCCAGCATTTT. Its translation: CASRQGGGPQPQHF.

This clonotype was counted many times. The V and J genes are TRBV6-6 and TRBJ1-4; TRBD1 matches 7 bases. The V segment lost 0 bases and the J segment 8 bases; nucleotides outside the gene matches: 9. The CDR3 consists of 16 residues. Germline V CDR1 and CDR2: MNHNY, SVGAGI (reference sequence). The CDR3 loop reads CASSYSIDRDKEKLFF. The DNA of the CDR3 is TGTGCCAGCAGTTACTCGATAGACAGGGATAAGGAAAAACTGTTTTTT.

A few counts support this clonotype. This sequence joins TRBV29-1 and TRBJ2-7, with D tentatively TRBD2 (5 bases). CDR1 is SQVTM and CDR2 is ANQGSEA in the germline V gene. The V and J ends lost 4 bases and 4 bases respectively, with 11 bases between them. The CDR3 contains 12 residues. The CDR3 DNA reads TGCAGCGTTGTAGGCGGGTTGTACGAGCAGTACTTC. As protein: CSVVGGLYEQYF.

This chain links TRBV7-9 with TRBJ2-1, with D unresolved. The CDR3 runs to 15 residues. The germline gives CDR1 SEHNR, CDR2 FQNEAQ (reference sequence). V was pared by 5 bases and J by 8 bases, with 19 bases between. In DNA form, the CDR3 reads TGTGCCAGCAGCCCCCTTCGCAGGCTGTCAGATGAGCAGTTCTTC. Its translation: CASSPLRRLSDEQFF.

In its sample, this clonotype was seen many times. V and J are TRBV11-2 and TRBJ2-7; D may be TRBD2 (6 bases). CDR1 and CDR2 from the germline V gene are SGHAT and FQNNGV. This CDR3 contains 14 residues. Trimming removed 4 bases from V and 6 bases from J, with 16 bases in between. In DNA form, the CDR3 reads TGTGCCAGCAGCTCTCTGGGGAGGCGGCTCGAGCAGTACTTC. This sequence encodes CASSSLGRRLEQYF.